The 9 T cell receptor beta chains given below trace back to one sample, sequenced in a study of post-analysis software for immune sequencing data. Overall study results and limits: Relative to controls, patients had 5 or 6 TRBV segments at higher frequency, with TRBV5-6, TRBV5-1 and TRBV20-1 among these.

The library was made from cDNA and included unique molecular identifiers. TCRdb reprocessed the PCR reads via MiXCR and lists one record per CDR3 protein. The sample gives almost 700,000 distinct CDR3 sequences, roughly three fifths of which show up once; about 11% is in the top ten. These receptors have no identified antigens. Specimen: blood. The receptor set was obtained from a girl aged 2-10 years with multiple sclerosis.

The chain links TRBV29-1 to TRBJ2-7; either TRBD1 or TRBD2 may fit D (6 bases each). V dropped 7 bases and J dropped 1 base, with 23 bases sitting between them. The CDR3 length is 16 residues. CDR1 SQVTM and CDR2 ANQGSEA come from the germline V gene. The CDR3 spells CSARGAGAFESYEQYF. CDR3 coding DNA: TGCAGCGCTAGGGGGGCAGGGGCTTTTGAGTCCTACGAGCAGTACTTC.

The chain recombines TRBV4-1 with TRBJ2-7; D call uncertain. CDR3 length equals 17 residues. The V gene's germline CDR1 is MGHRA and CDR2 YSYEKL. V was shortened by 0 bases and J by 2 bases, with 17 bases between the two germline ends. CDR3 protein: CASSQESGPGRTYEQYF. CDR3 bases: TGCGCCAGCAGCCAAGAGTCCGGCCCCGGACGAACCTACGAGCAGTACTTC.

The rearrangement uses TRBV3-1 and TRBJ1-2; perhaps TRBD1 as D (6 bases). The germline V gene has CDR1 LGHDT and CDR2 YNNKEL (reference sequence). V was clipped by 4 bases and J by 0 bases, with 12 bases between them. The CDR3 covers 15 residues. The CDR3 coding sequence is TGTGCCAGCAGCCCTGGACAGTCTACTAACTATGGCTACACCTTC. Its protein product is CASSPGQSTNYGYTF.

V gene TRBV14 combines with J gene TRBJ1-1; TRBD1 might be the D (6 bases). The V gene's germline CDR1 is SGHDN and CDR2 FVKESK. The CDR3 spans 19 residues. Trimming shortened V by 3 bases and J by 1 base, and 24 bases separated the two germline ends. The CDR3 DNA sequence: TGTGCCAGCAGCCAGGATCGGGGGGCACGGGCAGGATGGAACACTGAAGCTTTCTTT. Its translation: CASSQDRGARAGWNTEAFF.

The V and J genes are TRBV5-6 and TRBJ1-1; D remains ambiguous. V was pared by 4 bases and J by 0 bases, with 10 bases between. Per the germline V gene, CDR1 is SGHDT and CDR2 is YYEEEE. The CDR3 length is 14 residues. In DNA form, the CDR3 reads TGTGCCAGCAGCGCCACCGTGATGAACACTGAAGCTTTCTTT. Its protein product is CASSATVMNTEAFF.

The J gene is TRBJ2-1, the V gene TRBV5-1, with 7 bases identical to TRBD2. Germline trimming cut 4 bases from V and 7 bases from J; bases unmatched to any gene: 11. Per the germline V gene, CDR1 is SGHRS and CDR2 is YFSETQ. There are 15 residues in the CDR3. The CDR3 loop reads CASSPDRGGANEQFF. CDR3 bases: TGCGCCAGCAGCCCCGACCGCGGGGGAGCAAATGAGCAGTTCTTC.

The chain links TRBV2 to TRBJ2-5, with TRBD1 as a possible D gene (6 bases). With 2 bases removed from V and 2 bases from J, the gap between germline ends came to 9 bases. Per the germline V gene, CDR1 is SNHLY and CDR2 is FYNNEI. The CDR3 is 14 amino acids. CDR3 sequence: CASSELRGQETQYF. The CDR3 bases are TGTGCCAGCAGTGAACTTAGGGGGCAAGAGACCCAGTACTTC.

This clonotype has a single count. V is TRBV20-1 and J is TRBJ2-1; perhaps TRBD2 as D (5 bases). The V gene's germline CDR1 is DFQATT and CDR2 SNEGSKA (reference sequence). The CDR3 runs 12 residues. V was cut by 6 bases and J by 9 bases, with 15 bases left in between. CDR3 nucleotide sequence: TGCAGTGCCTATGAGCTAGCCAGTGAGCAGTTCTTC. This sequence encodes CSAYELASEQFF.

This chain joins TRBV7-6 and TRBJ2-6, with D uncertain. V lost 1 base, J lost 1 base, and 11 bases lay in between. Looked up from germline, CDR1 is SGHVS and CDR2 is FNYEAQ. The CDR3 contains 17 residues. The CDR3 nucleotides read TGTGCCAGCAGCTTAGGGGCGCTGGTGTCTGGGGCCAACGTCCTGACTTTC. Translation: CASSLGALVSGANVLTF. The variable domain in full, with the rest retrieved from reference TRBV7-6 and TRBJ2-6, is GAGVSQSPRYKVTKRGQDVALRCDPISGHVSLYWYRQALGQGPEFLTYFNYEAQQDKSGLPNDRFSAERPEGSISTLTIQRTEQRDSAMYRCASSLGALVSGANVLTFGAGSRLTVL.